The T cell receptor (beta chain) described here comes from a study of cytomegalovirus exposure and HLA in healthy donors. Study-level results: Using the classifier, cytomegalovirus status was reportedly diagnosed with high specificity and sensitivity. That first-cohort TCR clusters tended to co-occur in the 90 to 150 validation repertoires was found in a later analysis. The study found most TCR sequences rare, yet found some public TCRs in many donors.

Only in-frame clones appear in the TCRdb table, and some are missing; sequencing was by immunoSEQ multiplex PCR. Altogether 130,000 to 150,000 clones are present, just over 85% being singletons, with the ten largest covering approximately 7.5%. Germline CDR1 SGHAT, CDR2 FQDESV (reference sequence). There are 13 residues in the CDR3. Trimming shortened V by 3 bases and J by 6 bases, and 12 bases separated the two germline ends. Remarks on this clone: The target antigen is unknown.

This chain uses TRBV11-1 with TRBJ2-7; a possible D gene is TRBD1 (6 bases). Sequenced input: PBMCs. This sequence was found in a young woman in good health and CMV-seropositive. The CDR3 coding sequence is TGTGCCAGCAGCTTGCAGGGGACCTCCGAGCAGTACTTC. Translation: CASSLQGTSEQYF.